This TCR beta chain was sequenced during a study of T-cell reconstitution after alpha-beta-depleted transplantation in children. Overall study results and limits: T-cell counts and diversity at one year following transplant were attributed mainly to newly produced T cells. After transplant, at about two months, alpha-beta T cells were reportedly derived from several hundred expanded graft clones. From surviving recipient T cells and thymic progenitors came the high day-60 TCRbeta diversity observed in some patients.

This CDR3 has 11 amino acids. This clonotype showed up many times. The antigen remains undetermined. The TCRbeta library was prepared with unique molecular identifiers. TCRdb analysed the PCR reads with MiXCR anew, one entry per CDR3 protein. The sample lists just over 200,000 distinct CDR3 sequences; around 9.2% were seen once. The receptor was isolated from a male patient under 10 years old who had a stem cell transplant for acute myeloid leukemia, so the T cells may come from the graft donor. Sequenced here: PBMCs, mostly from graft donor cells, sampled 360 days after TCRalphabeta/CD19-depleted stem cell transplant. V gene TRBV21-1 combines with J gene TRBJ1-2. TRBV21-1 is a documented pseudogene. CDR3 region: CASSKGGGYTF. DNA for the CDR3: TGTGCCAGCAGCAAAGGAGGTGGCTACACCTTC.